This entry lists 18 T cell receptor beta chains sequenced from one sample in a study of blood T cell repertoires in COVID-19. Generated by immunoSEQ multiplex PCR, the TCRdb table keeps only in-frame clones and is missing some. The sample includes 81,000 or so clones, approximately 89% of them seen just once. The sample comprised peripheral blood. The source of these receptors is a man between 65 and 85 years old with active or convalescent COVID-19.

In its sample, this clone was seen a few times. This sequence joins TRBV6-5 and TRBJ1-2; D call uncertain. This CDR3 contains 16 residues. Looked up from germline, CDR1 is MNHEY and CDR2 is SVGAGI. V lost 0 bases and J lost 5, with 16 bases in between. The CDR3 is CASSYSRGFDPYGYTF. Here the CDR3 DNA reads TGTGCCAGCAGTTACTCGAGAGGGTTCGACCCTTATGGCTACACCTTC.

The chain carries TRBV7-9 and TRBJ1-1; D possibly corresponds to TRBD1 (5 bases). Deletions cut 3 bases from V and 1 base from J, with 15 bases between. CDR3 length: 16 residues. The V gene's germline CDR1 is SEHNR and CDR2 FQNEAQ (reference sequence). The CDR3 region is CASSLIGGGENTEAFF. Written as DNA, the CDR3 is TGTGCCAGCAGCTTGATCGGGGGTGGTGAGAACACTGAAGCTTTCTTT.

V and J are TRBV18 and TRBJ1-4; the match to TRBD1 covers 10 bases. V shed 3 bases, J shed 5 bases, and the junction held 6 bases outside the gene matches. The germline V gene has CDR1 KGHSH and CDR2 LQKENI. The length of the CDR3 is 16 residues. This chain's CDR3 is CASSPAPGQGNEKLFF. CDR3 nucleotide sequence: TGTGCCAGCTCACCGGCACCGGGACAGGGGAATGAAAAACTGTTTTTT.

V is TRBV11-2 and J is TRBJ1-1; D may be TRBD1 (5 bases). V was shortened by 5 bases and J by 5 bases, with 15 bases between the two germline ends. The CDR3 runs 14 residues. Germline-derived CDR1 and CDR2 are SGHAT and FQNNGV. This CDR3 reads CASSPGGGKTEAFF. The CDR3 DNA reads TGTGCCAGCAGCCCCGGGGGAGGGAAAACTGAAGCTTTCTTT.

The chain links TRBV2 to TRBJ1-5; D gene uncertain. Per germline, CDR1 SNHLY and CDR2 FYNNEI. V lost 2 bases and J lost 5, with 10 bases in between. The CDR3 is 14 amino acids. CDR3 in DNA: TGTGCCAGCAGTGAACAGGTGGGTGATCAGCCCCAGCATTTT. This encodes CASSEQVGDQPQHF.

The chain links TRBV9 to TRBJ2-7, with 8 bases that match TRBD2. The trim removed 4 bases at V and 4 bases at J, leaving 16 bases unmatched. The germline gives CDR1 SGDLS, CDR2 YYNGEE. There are 17 residues in the CDR3. This chain's CDR3 is CASSITGTSSFSYEQYF. For the CDR3, the DNA is TGTGCCAGCAGCATAACCGGGACTAGTAGTTTCTCGTACGAGCAGTACTTC.

This clone has only one observation. J is TRBJ1-4 and V is TRBV4-1, with D perhaps TRBD1 (5 bases). The CDR3 is made up of 15 amino acids. Germline V gene sequence: CDR1 MGHRA, CDR2 YSYEKL. V was clipped by 0 bases and J by 4 bases, with 9 bases between them. In DNA, the CDR3 is TGCGCCAGCAGCCAAGAATGGGGGGGTAATGAAAAACTGTTTTTT. The encoded protein is CASSQEWGGNEKLFF.

This chain uses TRBV29-1 with TRBJ2-1; 7 nucleotides line up with TRBD1. CDR1 and CDR2 (germline): SQVTM, ANQGSEA. V trimming: 0 bases; J trimming: 0 bases; junction bases outside the gene matches: 5. This CDR3 has 16 residues. Here the CDR3 reads CSVEEGTASSYNEQFF. The CDR3 DNA follows: TGCAGCGTTGAAGAGGGGACAGCTAGCTCCTACAATGAGCAGTTCTTC.

The rearrangement joins TRBV6-2 or TRBV6-3 to TRBJ1-4; no definite D call. The germline V gene encodes CDR1 MNHEY and CDR2 SVGEGT. This CDR3 region has 16 residues. With 4 bases removed from V and 5 bases from J, the gap between germline ends came to 17 bases. CDR3 amino acids: CASSSYSGFQNEKLFF. The DNA for the CDR3 is TGTGCCAGCAGTTCGTACTCAGGATTTCAAAATGAAAAACTGTTTTTT.

The rearrangement joins TRBV7-8 to TRBJ1-2; D is unclear. The germline CDR1 and CDR2 sequences are SGHVS and FQNEAQ. This CDR3 has 13 amino acids. The V end lost 10 bases, the J end lost 6 bases, and 18 bases lay between the germline ends. CDR3 protein: CATGMESWDGYTF. The CDR3 DNA reads TGTGCCACCGGAATGGAGTCCTGGGATGGCTACACCTTC.

V and J are TRBV7-9 and TRBJ1-3, with TRBD1 matching 7 bases. The CDR3 loop spans 18 amino acids. Germline CDR1 SEHNR, CDR2 FQNEAQ (reference sequence). With 5 bases clipped from V and 3 bases from J, the junction kept 16 bases outside the gene matches. The CDR3 sequence: CASSTTQTGYRGGNTIYF. CDR3 nucleotides: TGTGCCAGCAGCACTACGCAGACAGGGTATAGAGGTGGAAACACCATATATTTT.

The rearrangement uses TRBV5-1 and TRBJ2-7; 8 nucleotides line up with TRBD2. With V trimmed by 7 bases and J by 3 bases, 12 bases remained unmatched. Germline V CDR1 and CDR2: SGHRS, YFSETQ. The CDR3 length is 15 residues. The CDR3 nucleotides read TGCGCCAGCTCTACGGGGGGGTCTGTAGACTACGAGCAGTACTTC. It yields the protein CASSTGGSVDYEQYF. The variable domain in full, completed from reference TRBV5-1 and TRBJ2-7, reads KAGVTQTPRYLIKTRGQQVTLSCSPISGHRSVSWYQQTPGQGLQFLFEYFSETQRNKGNFPGRFSGRQFSNSRSEMNVSTLELGDSALYLCASSTGGSVDYEQYFGPGTRLTVT.

The genes are TRBV9 and TRBJ2-7; the match to TRBD1 covers 10 bases. V lost 0 bases to trimming and J lost 1 base; unmatched junction nucleotides: 1. CDR1 and CDR2 from the germline V gene are SGDLS and YYNGEE. CDR3 length: 15 amino acids. This chain's CDR3 is CASSVGQGASYEQYF. DNA for the CDR3: TGTGCCAGCAGCGTAGGACAGGGGGCTTCCTACGAGCAGTACTTC.

This clone was counted between two and nine times. V is TRBV19 and J is TRBJ1-5; weak D call: TRBD1 (5 bases). This CDR3 has 16 residues. CDR1 and CDR2 (germline): LNHDA, SQIVND (reference sequence). V lost 4 bases, J lost 2 bases, and 15 bases lay in between. The CDR3 here is CASSNLRGDGNQPQHF. The CDR3 DNA follows: TGTGCCAGTAGTAACCTCCGGGGGGACGGCAATCAGCCCCAGCATTTT.

The gene calls are TRBV6-5 and TRBJ1-1, with D possibly being TRBD1 (6 bases). V was trimmed by 6 bases and J by 2 bases, leaving 13 bases between them. CDR1 and CDR2 (germline): MNHEY, SVGAGI. The CDR3 sequence is 14 residues long. CDR3 amino acids: CASREFRGNTEAFF. The CDR3 DNA sequence: TGTGCCAGCAGGGAGTTCAGGGGAAACACTGAAGCTTTCTTT.

The chain joins TRBV7-9 to TRBJ1-2; D perhaps matches TRBD1 (6 bases). The CDR3 has 13 residues. CDR1 is SEHNR and CDR2 is FQNEAQ in the germline V gene (reference sequence). V lost 4 bases, J lost 7 bases, and 13 bases lay in between. Written as DNA, the CDR3 is TGTGCCAGCAGCTCCCACAGGGCCTCTGGCTACACCTTC. Protein sequence: CASSSHRASGYTF.

The CDR3 DNA is TGTGCCAGCTCACCACTTACTAATAGCAATCAGCCCCAGCATTTT. Translating gives CASSPLTNSNQPQHF. The J gene is TRBJ1-5, the V gene TRBV18; D is undetermined. V was pared by 1 base and J by 0 bases, with 7 bases between. The germline gives CDR1 KGHSH, CDR2 LQKENI. This CDR3 comprises 15 residues.

The CDR3 loop is CASRAGSAPTNEKLFF. The CDR3 coding sequence is TGCGCCAGCAGGGCGGGCAGCGCCCCAACTAATGAAAAACTGTTTTTT. The chain uses TRBV5-1 and TRBJ1-4; the D is unclear. V was clipped by 5 bases and J by 0 bases, with 14 bases between them. Germline lookup yields CDR1 SGHRS and CDR2 YFSETQ. The CDR3 totals 16 residues.